The 28 T cell receptor beta chains in this list originate from one sample, sequenced in a study of blood T cell repertoires in COVID-19. The repertoire was sequenced with immunoSEQ multiplex PCR; TCRdb's copy has only in-frame clones and lacks some. This table has around 180,000 clones, roughly 84% appearing once. Source material: peripheral blood. All receptors come from a human donor in a cohort sampled during active COVID-19.

The chain combines TRBV3-1 (or the pseudogene TRBV3-2) with TRBJ2-2; D gene ambiguous. V lost 0 bases, J lost 7 bases, and 9 bases lay in between. CDR1 and CDR2 from the germline V gene are LGHDT and YNNKEL (reference sequence). CDR3 length equals 14 residues. The CDR3 DNA follows: TGTGCCAGCAGCCAAGATATCAGGATCGGGGAGCTGTTTTTT. It is translated as CASSQDIRIGELFF.

The genes are TRBV24-1 and TRBJ2-7, with D possibly TRBD1 on 6 matching bases. V was shortened by 9 bases and J by 2 bases, with 16 bases between the two germline ends. The CDR3 runs to 14 residues. Germline CDR1 and CDR2: KGHDR and SFDVKD. CDR3 protein: CATGGPREPYEQYF. CDR3 DNA sequence: TGTGCCACCGGGGGCCCTAGAGAACCCTACGAGCAGTACTTC.

The chain has TRBV18 and TRBJ1-2, with D perhaps TRBD1 (5 bases). Germline V gene data show CDR1 as KGHSH and CDR2 as LQKENI. V was pared by 3 bases and J by 5 bases, with 10 bases between. The CDR3 spans 13 residues. The CDR3 loop is CASSPLDTYGYTF. CDR3 sequence (DNA): TGTGCCAGCTCACCTCTGGACACATATGGCTACACCTTC.

This clone was seen a handful of times. This chain links TRBV3-1 (or the pseudogene TRBV3-2) with TRBJ1-1; TRBD1 is a possible D gene (5 bases). Germline values: CDR1 LGHDT, CDR2 YNNKEL (reference sequence). Trimming stripped 4 bases from V and 0 bases from J, with 15 bases between. The CDR3 runs 16 residues. CDR3 bases: TGTGCCAGCAGCCGCGGGACGCGGGGCCTGAACACTGAAGCTTTCTTT. This codes for CASSRGTRGLNTEAFF.

The rearrangement links TRBV27 to TRBJ2-3, with D unclear. CDR1 and CDR2 from the germline V gene are MNHEY and SMNVEV (reference sequence). CDR3 length equals 11 residues. Trimming took off 6 bases at V and 7 bases at J, with 8 bases between the two ends. The CDR3 sequence: CASRSGYTQYF. CDR3 DNA: TGTGCCAGCAGGAGTGGTTATACGCAGTATTTT.

The chain employs TRBV24-1 and TRBJ2-7; D not certain. The germline V and J ends were trimmed by 5 bases and 7 bases, with 14 bases remaining between them. Germline-derived CDR1 and CDR2 are KGHDR and SFDVKD. CDR3 length: 13 amino acids. Here the CDR3 reads CATSARGEWEQYF. In nucleotides, the CDR3 is TGTGCCACCAGTGCCCGAGGTGAGTGGGAGCAGTACTTC.

This clone has a handful of counts. This rearrangement joins TRBV6-5 to TRBJ1-5, with D maybe TRBD1 (6 bases). Germline V gene data show CDR1 as MNHEY and CDR2 as SVGAGI. This CDR3 is built from 15 residues. Trimming pared 7 bases from V and 1 base from J, leaving 14 bases between. The CDR3 here is CASTREGVSNQPQHF. The CDR3 coding sequence is TGTGCCAGCACGAGGGAGGGGGTGAGCAATCAGCCCCAGCATTTT.

The chain joins TRBV5-1 to TRBJ1-1; D gene ambiguous. The CDR3 contains 13 residues. Trimming took 4 bases from V and 3 from J, leaving 10 bases between them. Germline lookup yields CDR1 SGHRS and CDR2 YFSETQ. The CDR3: CASSATGDTEAFF. As DNA, the CDR3 is TGCGCCAGCAGCGCGACCGGGGACACTGAAGCTTTCTTT.

This chain connects TRBV25-1 to TRBJ2-5; 8 nucleotides agree with TRBD1. CDR1 and CDR2 (germline): MGHDK, SYGVNS. The CDR3 has 16 residues. V lost 5 bases and J lost 2; bases outside the gene matches: 10. CDR3 residues: CASSPTDRGGQETQYF. The CDR3 region has the DNA TGTGCCAGCAGTCCCACCGACAGGGGCGGACAAGAGACCCAGTACTTC.

The gene calls are TRBV9 and TRBJ2-1; perhaps TRBD2 as D (6 bases). Germline-derived CDR1 and CDR2 are SGDLS and YYNGEE. Trimming took 7 bases from V and 9 from J, leaving 23 bases between them. CDR3 length: 15 residues. DNA of the CDR3: TGTGCCAGCTCCGAAGGCGGGACTGGCCTGTTTGAGCAGTTCTTC. It translates to CASSEGGTGLFEQFF.

The genes are TRBV3-1 (or the pseudogene TRBV3-2) and TRBJ2-7; 13 nucleotides align to TRBD2. This CDR3 has 15 amino acids. Germline V gene lookup returns CDR1 LGHDT and CDR2 YNNKEL (reference sequence). Trimming removed 3 bases from V and 3 bases from J; junction bases left unmatched: 2. In DNA form, the CDR3 reads TGTGCCAGCAGCCAGACTAGCGGGAGGTTCTACGAGCAGTACTTC. It specifies CASSQTSGRFYEQYF.

This chain uses TRBV7-2 with TRBJ2-1; D is possibly TRBD1 (6 bases). The CDR3 extends over 14 amino acids. Deletions cut 5 bases from V and 6 bases from J, with 14 bases between. CDR1 and CDR2 (germline): SGHTA, FQGNSA. The CDR3 sequence: CASSRGHQSNEQFF. The CDR3, as DNA: TGTGCCAGCAGCCGGGGACACCAATCCAATGAGCAGTTCTTC. The whole variable domain, filled in from reference TRBV7-2 and TRBJ2-1, reads GAGVSQSPSNKVTEKGKDVELRCDPISGHTALYWYRQSLGQGLEFLIYFQGNSAPDKSGLPSDRFSAERTGGSVSTLTIQRTQQEDSAVYLCASSRGHQSNEQFFGPGTRLTVL.

V is TRBV10-3 and J is TRBJ2-1; 9 bases are a match to TRBD1. The CDR3 contains 15 residues. CDR1 and CDR2 from the germline V gene are ENHRY and SYGVKD. The trim removed 8 bases at V and 6 bases at J, leaving 11 bases unmatched. Here the CDR3 DNA reads TGTGCCATCTCCCCGGGGACAGGGAAAACCAATGAGCAGTTCTTC. This gives the protein CAISPGTGKTNEQFF.

The chain is built from TRBV6-5 and TRBJ2-7; D remains ambiguous. V lost 4 bases, J lost 4 bases, and 5 bases lay in between. Per germline, CDR1 MNHEY and CDR2 SVGAGI. This CDR3 comprises 11 residues. The CDR3 reads CASSSTYEQYF. CDR3 coding DNA: TGTGCCAGCAGTTCTACTTACGAGCAGTACTTC.

This chain connects TRBV27 to TRBJ2-3; 9 positions agree with TRBD2. Germline V gene data show CDR1 as MNHEY and CDR2 as SMNVEV (reference sequence). Trimming cost V 4 bases and J 4 bases; bases outside gene matches: 15. This CDR3 is 18 amino acids long. CDR3 bases: TGTGCCAGCAGTTATAGTCTTCTAGCGGGGCGGAGGGCAGATACGCAGTATTTT. It is translated as CASSYSLLAGRRADTQYF.

This chain links TRBV6-2 or TRBV6-3 with TRBJ2-7, with TRBD1 matching over 8 bases. The germline V gene encodes CDR1 MNHEY and CDR2 SVGEGT. J gave up 6 bases and V 6 bases, and 13 bases lay outside the gene matches. The CDR3 is 15 amino acids. The CDR3 nucleotides are TGTGCCAGCAGCCCCGCAGGGGGCATGAAGCGCGAGCAGTACTTC. The encoded protein is CASSPAGGMKREQYF.

This clone showed up just a few times. The V and J genes are TRBV7-9 and TRBJ2-5; 12 bases are shared with TRBD2. This CDR3 is built from 17 residues. J was trimmed by 5 bases and V by 0 bases; bases with no gene match: 7. Germline values: CDR1 SEHNR, CDR2 FQNEAQ (reference sequence). This CDR3 reads CASSLAPLAGGRETQYF. The CDR3 DNA reads as TGTGCCAGCAGCTTAGCCCCTCTAGCGGGAGGGAGGGAGACCCAGTACTTC.

The rearrangement links TRBV7-3 to TRBJ2-6; D may be TRBD1 (6 bases). The germline CDR1 and CDR2 sequences are SGHTA and FQGTGA. Trimming left V 0 bases short and J 4 bases short, with 10 bases between. The CDR3 totals 16 residues. CDR3 bases: TGTGCCAGCAGCTTAACACAGGGCCTCGGGGCCAACGTCCTGACTTTC. Translated: CASSLTQGLGANVLTF. Full variable domain (remainder filled in from reference TRBV7-3 and TRBJ2-6): GAGVSQTPSNKVTEKGKYVELRCDPISGHTALYWYRQSLGQGPEFLIYFQGTGAADDSGLPNDRFFAVRPEGSVSTLKIQRTERGDSAVYLCASSLTQGLGANVLTFGAGSRLTVL.

This clone showed up just once. This rearrangement joins TRBV7-9 to TRBJ1-3, with D hard to call. The CDR3 runs 14 residues. The V end lost 1 base, the J end lost 5 bases, and 9 bases lay between the germline ends. Germline V lookup: CDR1 SEHNR, CDR2 FQNEAQ (reference sequence). CDR3 nucleotide sequence: TGTGCCAGCAGCTTAGTGGAGGGTCGAAACACCATATATTTT. This encodes CASSLVEGRNTIYF.

This rearrangement joins TRBV4-1 to TRBJ2-7; 9 nucleotides line up with TRBD2. J lost 0 bases, V lost 1 base, and 7 bases had no gene match. This CDR3 region has 17 residues. In germline, CDR1 is MGHRA, CDR2 YSYEKL. CDR3 coding DNA: TGCGCCAGCAGCCAAGTTGCTAGCGGGGTGAGCTCCTACGAGCAGTACTTC. Translating it yields CASSQVASGVSSYEQYF.

The chain couples TRBV5-1 to TRBJ2-7, with a possible D match to TRBD2 (6 bases). The CDR3 is 15 residues long. V lost 2 bases to trimming and J lost 2 bases, with 14 bases between them. From germline, CDR1 is SGHRS and CDR2 YFSETQ. The CDR3 protein is CASSLGYRETYEQYF. CDR3 DNA: TGCGCCAGCAGCTTAGGATACCGGGAGACCTACGAGCAGTACTTC.

The chain joins TRBV28 to TRBJ2-7, with a possible D match to TRBD1 (7 bases). From germline, CDR1 is MDHEN and CDR2 SYDVKM. The CDR3 covers 14 residues. The ends were cut back, 4 bases at V and 2 bases at J, with 12 bases in the middle. CDR3 residues: CASSSRDSPYEQYF. The CDR3 DNA sequence: TGTGCCAGCAGTTCGCGGGACAGTCCCTACGAGCAGTACTTC. Filled out from reference TRBV28 and TRBJ2-7, the complete variable domain reads DVKVTQSSRYLVKRTGEKVFLECVQDMDHENMFWYRQDPGLGLRLIYFSYDVKMKEKGDIPEGYSVSREKKERFSLILESASTNQTSMYLCASSSRDSPYEQYFGPGTRLTVT.

The V and J genes are TRBV10-3 and TRBJ2-5, with TRBD2 matching 9 bases. Germline V gene sequence: CDR1 ENHRY, CDR2 SYGVKD. J gave up 5 bases and V 0 bases, and 10 bases lay outside the gene matches. The CDR3 covers 17 residues. DNA for the CDR3: TGTGCCATCAGTGAGTCGAGTGGCGGGAGGGCCCGCGAGACCCAGTACTTC. It codes for CAISESSGGRARETQYF.

The rearrangement joins TRBV11-2 to TRBJ2-2; D gene unclear. Trimming shortened V by 6 bases and J by 6 bases, and 14 bases separated the two germline ends. From germline, CDR1 is SGHAT and CDR2 FQNNGV. The CDR3 length is 14 residues. CDR3 nucleotide sequence: TGTGCCAGCAGAACTATAGTAGGCGCCGGGGAGCTGTTTTTT. Its protein product is CASRTIVGAGELFF.

A single count supports this clone. The rearrangement uses TRBV9 and TRBJ1-2; D not certain. Germline values: CDR1 SGDLS, CDR2 YYNGEE. V gave up 4 bases and J gave up 1 base, with 14 bases separating them. CDR3 length: 15 amino acids. CDR3 residues: CASSPRQHFNYGYTF. CDR3 in DNA: TGTGCCAGCAGCCCTCGACAACACTTTAACTATGGCTACACCTTC. Drawing the rest from reference TRBV9 and TRBJ1-2, the complete variable domain is DSGVTQTPKHLITATGQRVTLRCSPRSGDLSVYWYQQSLDQGLQFLIQYYNGEERAKGNILERFSAQQFPDLHSELNLSSLELGDSALYFCASSPRQHFNYGYTFGSGTRLTVV.

This chain connects TRBV5-1 to TRBJ1-5; weak D call: TRBD1 (5 bases). Germline loops: CDR1 SGHRS, CDR2 YFSETQ. V was shortened by 4 bases and J by 1 base, with 12 bases between the two germline ends. The CDR3 covers 15 residues. In DNA form, the CDR3 reads TGCGCCAGCAGCCCCTCGCAGGGAAGCAATCAGCCCCAGCATTTT. Amino acids: CASSPSQGSNQPQHF.

The rearrangement joins TRBV7-9 to TRBJ2-5, with D possibly matching TRBD1 (5 bases). This CDR3 region has 14 residues. The germline gives CDR1 SEHNR, CDR2 FQNEAQ (reference sequence). The V end lost 0 bases, the J end lost 2 bases, and 7 bases lay between the germline ends. The CDR3 DNA is TGTGCCAGCAGCTTAGCGTCAGGGCAAGAGACCCAGTACTTC. As protein: CASSLASGQETQYF.

This clone turned up a few times. The chain is built from TRBV5-4 and TRBJ1-2; TRBD1 might be the D (5 bases). Looked up from germline, CDR1 is SGHNT and CDR2 is YYREEE (reference sequence). The CDR3 loop spans 12 amino acids. V shed 0 bases and J shed 14 bases, with 14 bases lying between them. The CDR3 spells CASSLEVGVCTF. In DNA, the CDR3 is TGTGCCAGCAGCTTGGAGGTAGGGGTCTGTACCTTC.